Each of the 20 T cell receptor beta chains below was sequenced from the same sample in a study of type 1 and type 2 diabetes patients listed by TCRdb under 2016. The sequencing machine was an Illumina MiSeq. For TCRbeta CDR3 amplification, the template was genomic DNA taken from the sorted T cell subsets. The TCRbeta CDR3 region was amplified by multiplex PCR using 30 forward and 13 reverse primers. TCRdb cleaned the public reads at Q25 with fastp, built clones with MiXCR and kept in-frame beta chains. Each entry is one CDR3 protein sequence, shown with its most common DNA and genes. In this sample the table shows some 250,000 distinct CDR3 sequences, around 47% of which occur a single time. In total, the top ten clones hold roughly an eighth of the sample. Sequencing was performed on peripheral blood mononuclear cells (PBMCs). The receptors derive from a young man with type 2 diabetes.

The chain has TRBV7-3 and TRBJ2-7, with 9 bases fitting TRBD2. V lost 5 bases and J lost 2; bases outside the gene matches: 7. The CDR3 sequence is 15 residues long. Germline V gives CDR1 SGHTA, CDR2 FQGTGA. CDR3 coding DNA: TGTGCCAGCAGCAGGGGGACTAGCAGCCCCTACGAGCAGTACTTC. Amino acid sequence: CASSRGTSSPYEQYF.

The V gene is TRBV6-6, the J gene TRBJ2-6; unclear D gene. Deletions cut 4 bases from V and 0 bases from J, with 10 bases between. The CDR3 loop spans 16 amino acids. CDR1 is MNHNY and CDR2 is SVGAGI in the germline V gene (reference sequence). The CDR3, as DNA: TGTGCCAGCAGTTCGCCCCAGCACTCTGGGGCCAACGTCCTGACTTTC. Translation gives CASSSPQHSGANVLTF.

The chain couples TRBV2 to TRBJ2-2; no firm D call. Germline CDR1 and CDR2: SNHLY and FYNNEI. Between the trimmed V and J ends, which lost 3 bases and 7 bases, there was a span of 3 bases. This CDR3 comprises 11 residues. CDR3 residues: CASSDVGELFF. DNA of the CDR3: TGTGCCAGCAGTGACGTCGGGGAGCTGTTTTTT.

The V and J genes are TRBV19 and TRBJ2-2, with D unresolved. The CDR3 spans 15 residues. CDR1 LNHDA and CDR2 SQIVND come from the germline V gene (reference sequence). V was trimmed by 3 bases and J by 3 bases, leaving 11 bases between them. CDR3 amino acids: CASSIRADYTGELFF. Written as DNA, the CDR3 is TGTGCCAGTAGTATTCGGGCAGACTACACCGGGGAGCTGTTTTTT.

This clonotype was observed at least ten times. V usage is TRBV10-3 and J usage is TRBJ1-1; D remains ambiguous. The V gene's germline CDR1 is ENHRY and CDR2 SYGVKD. V lost 8 bases to trimming and J lost 1 base, with 11 bases between them. The length of the CDR3 is 13 residues. CDR3 residues: CAIGYGSNTEAFF. DNA of the CDR3: TGTGCCATCGGTTATGGGTCGAACACTGAAGCTTTCTTT.

V is TRBV7-9 and J is TRBJ1-4; no reliable D call. Between the trimmed V and J ends, which lost 6 bases and 3 bases, there was a span of 14 bases. The CDR3 length is 15 residues. Germline assignment: CDR1 SEHNR and CDR2 FQNEAQ (reference sequence). CDR3 nucleotide sequence: TGTGCCAGCAGGTCAGCTCGGACGGCTAATGAAAAACTGTTTTTT. This translates into CASRSARTANEKLFF.

The chain is built from TRBV5-1 and TRBJ1-2, with D maybe TRBD1 (5 bases). The CDR3 has 14 amino acids. Germline loops: CDR1 SGHRS, CDR2 YFSETQ. The ends were cut back, 4 bases at V and 8 bases at J, with 18 bases in the middle. The CDR3 is CASSHGTAQIGYTF. CDR3 coding DNA: TGCGCCAGCAGCCACGGGACCGCCCAGATAGGCTACACCTTC. The complete variable domain, with remaining parts taken from reference TRBV5-1 and TRBJ1-2, reads KAGVTQTPRYLIKTRGQQVTLSCSPISGHRSVSWYQQTPGQGLQFLFEYFSETQRNKGNFPGRFSGRQFSNSRSEMNVSTLELGDSALYLCASSHGTAQIGYTFGSGTRLTVV.

The chain carries TRBV20-1 and TRBJ1-1; no reliable D call. In germline, CDR1 is DFQATT, CDR2 SNEGSKA (reference sequence). Trimming took 4 bases from V and 11 from J, leaving 11 bases between them. The CDR3 sequence is 10 residues long. For the CDR3, the DNA is TGCAGTGCTACGGACCGTGGGGCTTTCTTT. It is translated as CSATDRGAFF.

The chain carries TRBV6-4 and TRBJ1-1; 7 bases align to TRBD1. The CDR3 is made up of 13 amino acids. The germline CDR1 and CDR2 sequences are MRHNA and SNTAGT. Unmatched junction bases numbered 5, after V lost 3 bases and J lost 7 bases. Here the CDR3 DNA reads TGTGCCAGCAGTGAGGGGGACAGCAATGAAGCTTTCTTT. This codes for CASSEGDSNEAFF.

The V call is TRBV30, the J call TRBJ2-7; no reliable D call. Trimming left V 5 bases short and J 10 bases short, with 12 bases between. Germline CDR1 and CDR2: GTSNPN and SVGIG (reference sequence). This CDR3 comprises 10 residues. This CDR3 is CAWGKWEQYF. The DNA of the CDR3 is TGTGCCTGGGGGAAATGGGAACAGTACTTC.

The chain couples TRBV6-4 to TRBJ2-3; D is ambiguous. V shed 0 bases and J shed 3 bases, with 10 bases lying between them. The CDR3 is 15 amino acids. The germline CDR1 and CDR2 sequences are MRHNA and SNTAGT. For the CDR3, the DNA is TGTGCCAGCAGTGACTCTTTGAGTGGGACAGATACGCAGTATTTT. This encodes CASSDSLSGTDTQYF.

V and J are TRBV6-1 and TRBJ1-4; 11 bases map to TRBD1. V lost 10 bases to trimming and J lost 8 bases; unmatched junction nucleotides: 6. Germline V gene lookup returns CDR1 MNHNS and CDR2 SASEGT. This CDR3 comprises 13 residues. CDR3 DNA sequence: TGTGCCACCAAGGGACAGGGGGAAGAAAAACTGTTTTTT. Translated, it gives CATKGQGEEKLFF.

This rearrangement joins TRBV29-1 to TRBJ2-7, with 7 bases that match TRBD2. Unmatched junction bases numbered 6, after V lost 5 bases and J lost 2 bases. The CDR3 has 13 amino acids. Germline lookup yields CDR1 SQVTM and CDR2 ANQGSEA. The CDR3 reads CSVKESGTYEQYF. CDR3 DNA sequence: TGCAGCGTTAAGGAGAGCGGGACCTACGAGCAGTACTTC.

The chain's CDR3 is CASAFSTEAFF. CDR3 nucleotides: TGTGCCTCCGCATTCTCCACTGAAGCTTTCTTT. The chain combines TRBV30 with TRBJ1-1; no reliable D call. The V gene lost 7 bases and the J gene lost 4 bases, with 10 bases spanning the gap. The CDR3 consists of 11 residues. Germline V CDR1 and CDR2: GTSNPN, SVGIG (reference sequence).

This clonotype has only a few counts. The V and J genes are TRBV29-1 and TRBJ2-7; 8 nucleotides line up with TRBD1. This CDR3 is 13 amino acids long. V lost 8 bases, J lost 4 bases, and 10 bases stayed unmatched. Germline V CDR1 and CDR2: SQVTM, ANQGSEA. DNA for the CDR3: TGCAGCATACGACAGGGGTGGAATTACGAGCAGTACTTC. Translation gives CSIRQGWNYEQYF.

Comment on this clonotype: A read error may be the cause here, since a much bigger clone is one base away. V and J are TRBV25-1 and TRBJ2-5; no clear D gene. The germline V gene encodes CDR1 MGHDK and CDR2 SYGVNS. The CDR3 length is 14 residues. Between the trimmed V and J ends, which lost 5 bases and 5 bases, there was a span of 15 bases. The CDR3 coding sequence is TGTGCCAGCAGTAAATGGGTGGGCTCGGAGACCCAGTACTTC. Its translation is CASSKWVGSETQYF.

This clonotype was detected only a few times. The chain has TRBV10-2 and TRBJ1-1; D possibly corresponds to TRBD1 (6 bases). This CDR3 comprises 13 residues. Germline CDR1 reads WSHSY; CDR2 reads SAAADI. V lost 6 bases and J 1 base, leaving 9 bases between the germline ends. The CDR3 region has the DNA TGCGCCAGCAGCGGGGGACAGAACACTGAAGCTTTCTTT. It yields the protein CASSGGQNTEAFF.

The chain joins TRBV9 to TRBJ2-7, with a weak D call TRBD2 (6 bases). V shed 3 bases and J shed 6 bases, with 10 bases lying between them. CDR3 length equals 12 residues. Germline V gives CDR1 SGDLS, CDR2 YYNGEE. Here the CDR3 reads CASSEEGIEQYF. CDR3 nucleotide sequence: TGTGCCAGCAGCGAGGAGGGCATCGAGCAGTACTTC.

This clonotype was seen more than once but under ten times. V usage is TRBV2 and J usage is TRBJ2-1; the D is unclear. Germline CDR1 reads SNHLY; CDR2 reads FYNNEI. This CDR3 region has 14 residues. The ends were cut back, 3 bases at V and 8 bases at J, with 14 bases in the middle. Written as DNA, the CDR3 is TGTGCCAGCAGTGAGGCCCCAGAGAATTATGAGCAGTTCTTC. Amino acids: CASSEAPENYEQFF. Full variable domain (remainder filled in from reference TRBV2 and TRBJ2-1): EPEVTQTPSHQVTQMGQEVILRCVPISNHLYFYWYRQILGQKVEFLVSFYNNEISEKSEIFDDQFSVERPDGSNFTLKIRSTKLEDSAMYFCASSEAPENYEQFFGPGTRLTVL.

The chain couples TRBV24-1 to TRBJ2-7, with TRBD2 identical over 8 bases. The CDR3 contains 15 residues. Unmatched junction bases numbered 7, after V lost 7 bases and J lost 0 bases. In germline, CDR1 is KGHDR, CDR2 SFDVKD. CDR3 sequence: CATRKLAGHSYEQYF. CDR3 nucleotides: TGTGCCACCAGGAAGCTAGCGGGCCACTCCTACGAGCAGTACTTC.